A selection of T cell receptor beta chains follows, all from one sample in a study of PD-1 blockade in mismatch repair-deficient tumors. Some clones are missing from TCRdb's copy, which holds only in-frame ones; the method was immunoSEQ multiplex PCR. Of just under 65,000 clones in the sample, roughly 88% are singletons; the top ten hold around 14%. The specimen comprised peripheral blood, sampled 52 weeks after starting pembrolizumab. These receptors were taken from an adult with mismatch repair-deficient cancer. Each CDR3 is given with its conserved first and last residue. D genes are given only for firm matches. Clone size is not always given. Where it is, it says once, few, many or a class for expanded clones.

>TRBV9|TRBJ2-7|.|.
CASSGRDNSYEQYF
TGTGCCAGCAGCGGCAGGGACAACTCCTACGAGCAGTACTTC
>TRBV7-6|TRBJ2-7|.|.
CASSLDRRNEQYF
TGTGCCAGCAGCTTGGACAGAAGAAACGAGCAGTACTTC
>TRBV27|TRBJ2-1|.|.
CASSLYPGIYNEQFF
TGTGCCAGCAGTTTATACCCAGGGATCTACAATGAGCAGTTCTTC
>TRBV6-5|TRBJ2-7|TRBD1|.
CASTWGQGDYEQYF
TGTGCCAGCACTTGGGGACAGGGTGACTACGAGCAGTACTTC
>TRBV30|TRBJ1-5|.|once
CAWSGWGGQPQHF
TGTGCCTGGAGTGGCTGGGGCGGCCAGCCCCAGCATTTT
>TRBV28|TRBJ2-7|TRBD1|.
CARGTEAYEQYF
TGTGCCAGGGGGACAGAGGCCTACGAGCAGTACTTC
>TRBV6-5|TRBJ2-1|.|.
CASSYSGYNEQFF
TGTGCCAGCAGTTATAGCGGTTACAATGAGCAGTTCTTC
>TRBV9|TRBJ2-7|.|.
CASSGGEGRGWDEQYF
TGTGCCAGCAGCGGTGGGGAGGGCAGGGGATGGGACGAGCAGTACTTC
>TRBV7-3|TRBJ2-1|TRBD2|.
CASSLTSGRNEQFF
TGTGCCAGCAGCTTAACTAGCGGGAGGAATGAGCAGTTCTTC
>TRBV7-9|TRBJ2-3|TRBD1|.
CASSSGQGADTQYF
TGTGCCAGCAGCTCGGGACAGGGAGCAGATACGCAGTATTTT
>TRBV25-1|TRBJ2-7|TRBD1|.
CASNPGQGYEQYF
TGTGCCAGCAACCCGGGACAGGGTTACGAGCAGTACTTC
>TRBV29-1|TRBJ2-1|TRBD1|.
CSVDKRQGVNEQFF
TGCAGCGTTGACAAAAGACAGGGAGTCAATGAGCAGTTCTTC
>TRBV30|TRBJ1-2|.|once
CAWSVLSLLGRGTF
TGTGCCTGGAGTGTATTATCTCTACTGGGCCGTGGCACCTTC
>TRBV25-1|TRBJ1-1|TRBD1|.
CASSEGGQGAIF
TGTGCCAGCAGTGAAGGAGGTCAGGGGGCCATCTTT
>TRBV18|TRBJ2-7|TRBD1|once
CASTITGTGVREQYF
TGTGCCAGCACGATAACCGGGACAGGGGTGAGGGAGCAGTACTTC
>TRBV29-1|TRBJ2-7|.|.
CSVYSWDGRGGEQYF
TGCAGCGTTTATAGCTGGGACGGCCGGGGAGGCGAGCAGTACTTC
>TRBV10-3|TRBJ2-3|.|.
CAISESTDTQYF
TGTGCCATCAGTGAGTCCACAGATACGCAGTATTTT
>TRBV19|TRBJ2-5|.|.
CASSIGVGETQYF
TGTGCCAGTAGTATCGGCGTGGGGGAGACCCAGTACTTC
>TRBV6-5|TRBJ1-2|TRBD1|.
CASSQLGQGVGYTF
TGTGCCAGCAGTCAATTGGGACAGGGCGTCGGCTACACCTTC
>TRBV28|TRBJ1-1|TRBD1|.
CASSEQGDRGVNTEAFF
TGTGCCAGCAGTGAGCAGGGGGATCGGGGGGTGAACACTGAAGCTTTCTTT
>TRBV7-8|TRBJ2-7|.|once
CASSFNLSYEQYF
TGTGCCAGCAGTTTCAATCTCTCCTACGAGCAGTACTTC
>TRBV7-2|TRBJ2-3|.|.
CASSFASGGGFSTDTQYF
TGTGCCAGCAGCTTTGCTAGCGGCGGGGGCTTTAGCACAGATACGCAGTATTTT
>TRBV4-3|TRBJ1-1|.|.
CASSRRDWENTEAFF
TGCGCCAGCAGCCGGAGGGACTGGGAGAACACTGAAGCTTTCTTT
>TRBV25-1|TRBJ2-3|.|.
CASSEFVATSTDTQYF
TGTGCCAGCAGTGAATTCGTGGCGACTAGCACAGATACGCAGTATTTT
>TRBV5-5|TRBJ1-4|.|.
CASRMLTAEKLFF
TGTGCCAGCAGAATGCTAACAGCGGAAAAACTGTTTTTT
>TRBV6-1|TRBJ2-7|TRBD1|.
CAIGTGAYEQYF
TGTGCCATCGGGACAGGGGCTTACGAGCAGTACTTC
>TRBV28|TRBJ2-7|TRBD2|.
CASSLYVAGGPSPYEQYF
TGTGCCAGCAGTTTATACGTGGCGGGAGGGCCCTCACCTTACGAGCAGTACTTC